This is a list of T cell receptor beta chains from one sample in a study of control samples from healthy donors and cancer patients. Profiled with immunoSEQ multiplex PCR; TCRdb holds only in-frame clones, not every one. The sample carries about 58,000 clones, almost 90% recorded once. Sequencing input: PBMCs. Source of these receptors: a man aged 55 to 70 with colorectal cancer. Both conserved end residues are part of each CDR3. A D gene is named only where the DNA matches it firmly.

V,D,CDR3
TRBV7-2,.,CASSLVVGNTGELFF
TRBV7-9,.,CASSLSLLDSKETQYF
TRBV5-1,TRBD1,CASSLGQGVGYTF
TRBV4-1,TRBD1,CASSQEQGVLVEQYF
TRBV5-6,.,CASSRTRATQYF
TRBV5-5,.,CASSSGFQETQYF
TRBV3-1/TRBV3-2,TRBD2,CASSGSGGPREQYF
TRBV27,.,CASSLDRANYGYTF
TRBV5-1,.,CASSPSPDTDTQYF
TRBV23-1,.,CAIQGRLKYGYTF
TRBV7-6,TRBD1,CASSFDRVNEQFF
TRBV19,TRBD2,CASSTTSAGGQYF
TRBV15,TRBD1,CATSRDRQGPSPLHF
TRBV5-4,.,CASSLLNTEAFF
TRBV2,.,CASSNRGQSNQPQHF
TRBV7-3,TRBD2,CASSSSGGAVLSYNEQFF
TRBV2,TRBD2,CASIYLAGGPDTQYF
TRBV7-9,.,CASSFPRQKGISADTQYF
TRBV4-1,.,CASSHRAGELFF
TRBV28,.,CASSLDTYGYTF
TRBV28,TRBD2,CASRTGTSGGDYTGELFF
TRBV7-3,.,CASSLGPRGRGETQYF
TRBV28,.,CASTPQGPFSYEQYF
TRBV6-1,.,CASSERGEGYTF
TRBV19,TRBD2,CASSIQRGKETQYF
TRBV28,TRBD1,CASRRTGDYEQYF
TRBV4-1,.,CASSHRANSYNEQFF
TRBV27,TRBD1,CASSPRDRVREAFF
TRBV30,.,CAWRRFWPNEKLFF
TRBV4-2,.,CASSQNNRAQPQHF
TRBV6-5,.,CASSYYPPDKEKLFF
TRBV28,TRBD1,CASNGGGGNTIYF